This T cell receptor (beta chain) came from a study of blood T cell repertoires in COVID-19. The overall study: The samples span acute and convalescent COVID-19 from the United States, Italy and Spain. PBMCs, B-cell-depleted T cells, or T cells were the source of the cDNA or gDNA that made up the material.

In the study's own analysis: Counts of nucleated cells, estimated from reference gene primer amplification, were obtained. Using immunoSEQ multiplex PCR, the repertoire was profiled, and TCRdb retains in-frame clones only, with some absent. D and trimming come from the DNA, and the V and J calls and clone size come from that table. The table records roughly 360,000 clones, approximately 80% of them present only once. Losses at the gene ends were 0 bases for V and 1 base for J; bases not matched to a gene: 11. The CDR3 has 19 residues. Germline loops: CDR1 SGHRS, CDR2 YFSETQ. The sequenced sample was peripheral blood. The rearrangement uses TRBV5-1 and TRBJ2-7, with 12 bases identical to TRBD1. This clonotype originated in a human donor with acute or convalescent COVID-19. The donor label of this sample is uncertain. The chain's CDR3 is CASSLVGTGGQIRSYEQYF. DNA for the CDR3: TGCGCCAGCAGCTTGGTGGGGACAGGGGGCCAAATTCGGTCCTACGAGCAGTACTTC.